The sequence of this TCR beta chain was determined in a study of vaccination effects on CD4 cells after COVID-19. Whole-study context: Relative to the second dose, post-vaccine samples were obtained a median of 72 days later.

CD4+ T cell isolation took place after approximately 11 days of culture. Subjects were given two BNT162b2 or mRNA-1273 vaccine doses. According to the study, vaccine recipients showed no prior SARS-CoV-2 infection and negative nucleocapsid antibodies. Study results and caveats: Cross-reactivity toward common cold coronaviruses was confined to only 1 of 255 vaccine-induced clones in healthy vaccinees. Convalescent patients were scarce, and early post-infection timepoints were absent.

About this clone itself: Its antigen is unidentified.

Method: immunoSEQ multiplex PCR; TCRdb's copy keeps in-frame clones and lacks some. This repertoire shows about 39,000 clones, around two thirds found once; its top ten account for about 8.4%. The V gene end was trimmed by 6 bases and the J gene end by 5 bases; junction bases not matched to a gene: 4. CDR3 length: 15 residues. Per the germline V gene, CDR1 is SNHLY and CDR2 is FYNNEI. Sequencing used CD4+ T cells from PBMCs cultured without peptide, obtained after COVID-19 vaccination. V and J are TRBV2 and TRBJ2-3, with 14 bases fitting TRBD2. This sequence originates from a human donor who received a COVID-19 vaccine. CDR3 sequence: CASSQTSGGVDTQYF. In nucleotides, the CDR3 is TGTGCCAGCAGCCAGACTAGCGGGGGGGTAGATACGCAGTATTTT.